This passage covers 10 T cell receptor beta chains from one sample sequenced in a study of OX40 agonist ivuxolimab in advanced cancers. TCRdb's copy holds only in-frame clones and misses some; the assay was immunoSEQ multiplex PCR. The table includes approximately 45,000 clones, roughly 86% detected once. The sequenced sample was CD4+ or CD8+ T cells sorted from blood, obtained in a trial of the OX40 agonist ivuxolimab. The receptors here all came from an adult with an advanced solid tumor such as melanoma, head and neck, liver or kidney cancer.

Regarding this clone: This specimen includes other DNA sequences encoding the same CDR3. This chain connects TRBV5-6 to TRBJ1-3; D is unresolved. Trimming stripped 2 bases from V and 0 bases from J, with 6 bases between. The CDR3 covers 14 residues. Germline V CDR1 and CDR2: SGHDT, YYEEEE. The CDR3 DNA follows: TGTGCCAGCAGCTTAGGGAACTCTGGAAACACCATATATTTT. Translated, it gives CASSLGNSGNTIYF.

CDR3 DNA: TGTGCCAGCAGCAAGACTAGTCGGGGAGAGACCCAGTACTTC. It specifies CASSKTSRGETQYF. The rearrangement uses TRBV9 and TRBJ2-5; tentative D call: TRBD2 (6 bases). The CDR3 totals 14 residues. V lost 4 bases to trimming and J lost 4 bases, with 14 bases between them. From germline, CDR1 is SGDLS and CDR2 YYNGEE. The full variable domain, with the rest looked up from reference TRBV9 and TRBJ2-5, is DSGVTQTPKHLITATGQRVTLRCSPRSGDLSVYWYQQSLDQGLQFLIQYYNGEERAKGNILERFSAQQFPDLHSELNLSSLELGDSALYFCASSKTSRGETQYFGPGTRLLVL.

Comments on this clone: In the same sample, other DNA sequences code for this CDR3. CDR3 protein: CASSVDGSNTEAFF. CDR3 sequence (DNA): TGTGCCAGCAGCGTAGATGGCAGTAACACTGAAGCTTTCTTT. The chain carries TRBV9 and TRBJ1-1; D gene ambiguous. The germline V and J ends were trimmed by 0 bases and 2 bases, with 8 bases remaining between them. The CDR3 consists of 14 residues. The germline gives CDR1 SGDLS, CDR2 YYNGEE.

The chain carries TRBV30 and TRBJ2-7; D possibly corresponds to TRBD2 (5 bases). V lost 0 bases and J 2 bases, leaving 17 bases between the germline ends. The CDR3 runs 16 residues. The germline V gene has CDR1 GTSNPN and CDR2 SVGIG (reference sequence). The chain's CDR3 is CAWSVRAVYNTYEQYF. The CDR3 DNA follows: TGTGCCTGGAGTGTGAGGGCAGTCTACAACACCTACGAGCAGTACTTC.

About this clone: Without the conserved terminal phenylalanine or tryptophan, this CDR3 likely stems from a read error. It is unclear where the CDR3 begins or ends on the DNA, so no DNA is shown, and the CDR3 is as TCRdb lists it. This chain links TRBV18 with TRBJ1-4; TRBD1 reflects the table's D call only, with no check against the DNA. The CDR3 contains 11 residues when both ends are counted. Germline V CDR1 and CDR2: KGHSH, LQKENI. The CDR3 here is CAQSWDNFGSV.

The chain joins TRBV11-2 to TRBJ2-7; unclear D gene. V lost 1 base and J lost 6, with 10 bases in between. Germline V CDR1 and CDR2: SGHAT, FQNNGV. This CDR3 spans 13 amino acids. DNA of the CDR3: TGTGCCAGCAGCTTAGGGCGCGGTGCCGAGCAGTACGTC. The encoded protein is CASSLGRGAEQYV.

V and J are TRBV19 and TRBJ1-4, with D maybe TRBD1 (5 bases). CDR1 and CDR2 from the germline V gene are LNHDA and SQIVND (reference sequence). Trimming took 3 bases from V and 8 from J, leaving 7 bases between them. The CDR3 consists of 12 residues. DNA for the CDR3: TGTGCCAGTAGTATCAGGGCAGAAAAACTGTTTTTT. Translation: CASSIRAEKLFF.

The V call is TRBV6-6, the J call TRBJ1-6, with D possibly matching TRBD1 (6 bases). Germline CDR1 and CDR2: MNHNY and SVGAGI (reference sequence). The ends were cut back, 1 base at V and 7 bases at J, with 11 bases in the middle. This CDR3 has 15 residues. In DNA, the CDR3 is TGTGCCAGCAGTTACTTCAGGGGTGAGAATTCACCCCTCCACTTT. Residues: CASSYFRGENSPLHF.

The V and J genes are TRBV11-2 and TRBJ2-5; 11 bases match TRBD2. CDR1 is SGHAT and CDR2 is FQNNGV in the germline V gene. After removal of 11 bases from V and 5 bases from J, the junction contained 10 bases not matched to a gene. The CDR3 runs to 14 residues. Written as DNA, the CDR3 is TGTGCCTCAGCCAGACTAGCGGGGATCGAGACCCAGTACTTC. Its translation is CASARLAGIETQYF.

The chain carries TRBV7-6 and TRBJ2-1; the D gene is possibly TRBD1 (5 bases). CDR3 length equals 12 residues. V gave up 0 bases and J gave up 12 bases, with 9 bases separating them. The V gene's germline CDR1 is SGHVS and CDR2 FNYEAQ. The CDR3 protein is CASSLAGQGQFF. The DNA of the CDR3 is TGTGCCAGCAGCTTAGCTGGCCAGGGGCAGTTCTTC.